Presented here are 11 T cell receptor beta chains from one specimen sequenced in a study of identical twins (dated by TCRdb to 2016 to 2017). To prepare the library, 5' RACE was applied. The sequencer was an Illumina HiSeq 2000. The raw public reads went through TCRdb reprocessing: fastp at Q25, MiXCR clone calling, in-frame beta chains kept. Each CDR3 protein gets just one entry, which takes the most common genes and DNA from the rows behind it. Across this sample there are 450,000 or so distinct CDR3 sequences, with over 12% seen only once. The ten largest clones add up to over 0.5% of the sample. In addition, the sample was reused for a study of yellow fever vaccine responses in identical twins.

The sequencing input was CD4+ T cells sorted from blood. All receptors come from a woman between 18 and 30 years old in good health.

The chain uses TRBV24-1 and TRBJ2-1, with D perhaps matching TRBD1 (6 bases). Germline loops: CDR1 KGHDR, CDR2 SFDVKD. This CDR3 contains 15 residues. V was clipped by 9 bases and J by 5 bases, with 19 bases between them. The CDR3 nucleotides are TGTGCCACCCCCCGGCAGGGGACGAAAAACAATGAGCAGTTCTTC. Protein sequence: CATPRQGTKNNEQFF.

This clonotype has just one count. The chain combines TRBV20-1 with TRBJ2-1, with 8 bases lining up with TRBD1. This CDR3 has 11 amino acids. After removal of 4 bases from V and 9 bases from J, the junction contained 2 bases not matched to a gene. Germline loops: CDR1 DFQATT, CDR2 SNEGSKA (reference sequence). The CDR3 nucleotides read TGCAGTGCTACGACAGGGGTTGAGCAGTTCTTC. Protein: CSATTGVEQFF.

This clonotype was counted between two and nine times. The chain combines TRBV12-3 or TRBV12-4 with TRBJ2-2, with 8 bases lining up with TRBD1. The CDR3 has 15 amino acids. The ends lost 5 bases at V and 4 bases at J; junction bases unmatched: 6. CDR3 sequence (DNA): TGTGCCAGCAGTCCACAGGGGGTGGTCACCGGGGAGCTGTTTTTT. Protein sequence: CASSPQGVVTGELFF.

This clonotype was counted a few times. The rearrangement joins TRBV5-1 to TRBJ2-4, with D possibly being TRBD2 (6 bases). CDR3 size: 14 residues. Trimming removed 0 bases at V and 6 bases at J, with 10 bases between. Germline V gives CDR1 SGHRS, CDR2 YFSETQ. This chain's CDR3 is CASSLAGSVNIQYF. CDR3 DNA sequence: TGCGCCAGCAGCTTGGCCGGGAGTGTAAACATTCAGTACTTC.

The chain joins TRBV28 to TRBJ2-7, with 10 bases aligning to TRBD1. This CDR3 is built from 15 residues. Trimming took 6 bases from V and 5 from J; bases not matched to a gene: 10. Germline V CDR1 and CDR2: MDHEN, SYDVKM. The CDR3 loop reads CASSQSGTGVNEQYF. In DNA, the CDR3 is TGTGCCAGCAGCCAATCCGGGACAGGGGTAAACGAGCAGTACTTC.

The table lists this clonotype with many counts. The chain joins TRBV29-1 to TRBJ1-1, with D possibly TRBD1 on 5 matching bases. Germline V gene lookup returns CDR1 SQVTM and CDR2 ANQGSEA. The CDR3 is 12 amino acids. With 3 bases removed from V and 8 bases from J, the gap between germline ends came to 13 bases. The CDR3 nucleotides read TGCAGCGTTGAGGCGGGGGGTGAGGAAGCTTTCTTT. It yields the protein CSVEAGGEEAFF. The complete variable domain, with remaining parts taken from reference TRBV29-1 and TRBJ1-1, reads SAVISQKPSRDICQRGTSLTIQCQVDSQVTMMFWYRQQPGQSLTLIATANQGSEATYESGFVIDKFPISRPNLTFSTLTVSNMSPEDSSIYLCSVEAGGEEAFFGQGTRLTVV.

This clonotype was detected many times. This chain joins TRBV15 and TRBJ1-4; no definite D call. Trimming left V 3 bases short and J 3 bases short, with 11 bases between. Germline V gene data show CDR1 as LNHNV and CDR2 as YYDKDF (reference sequence). This CDR3 contains 15 residues. CDR3 sequence reads: CATSRDRIANEKLFF. CDR3 nucleotide sequence: TGTGCCACCAGCAGGGATAGGATCGCTAATGAAAAACTGTTTTTT.

This clonotype came up a few times. The V call is TRBV3-1, the J call TRBJ2-1; D may be TRBD1 or TRBD2 (5 bases each). The CDR3 is made up of 14 amino acids. V lost 6 bases and J lost 5, with 14 bases in between. The germline V gene has CDR1 LGHDT and CDR2 YNNKEL (reference sequence). The DNA for the CDR3 is TGTGCCAGCAGACGGGGCGGAGGCCACAATGAGCAGTTCTTC. Translation: CASRRGGGHNEQFF.

This clonotype was counted between two and nine times. V gene TRBV2 combines with J gene TRBJ2-3; D is unresolved. Germline V gene lookup returns CDR1 SNHLY and CDR2 FYNNEI. The CDR3 runs to 12 residues. Trimming took 6 bases from V and 5 from J, leaving 9 bases between them. This chain's CDR3 is CASRIAIDTQYF. The CDR3 DNA reads as TGTGCCAGCAGAATTGCCATAGATACGCAGTATTTT.

The chain links TRBV27 to TRBJ2-3; D perhaps matches TRBD2 (6 bases). V lost 9 bases and J lost 2, with 15 bases in between. The CDR3 length is 14 residues. CDR1 and CDR2 from the germline V gene are MNHEY and SMNVEV (reference sequence). CDR3 nucleotides: TGTGCCAGTAGACTAGTGGTAAACACAGATACGCAGTATTTT. Translating it yields CASRLVVNTDTQYF.

This clonotype was detected many times. The chain couples TRBV4-3 to TRBJ2-3; TRBD2 might be the D (5 bases). Between the trimmed V and J ends, which lost 4 bases and 4 bases, there was a span of 9 bases. Looked up from germline, CDR1 is LGHNA and CDR2 is YSLEER. The CDR3 contains 13 residues. In DNA form, the CDR3 reads TGCGCCAGCAGCCCCGGACTCGCAGATACGCAGTATTTT. This gives the protein CASSPGLADTQYF.